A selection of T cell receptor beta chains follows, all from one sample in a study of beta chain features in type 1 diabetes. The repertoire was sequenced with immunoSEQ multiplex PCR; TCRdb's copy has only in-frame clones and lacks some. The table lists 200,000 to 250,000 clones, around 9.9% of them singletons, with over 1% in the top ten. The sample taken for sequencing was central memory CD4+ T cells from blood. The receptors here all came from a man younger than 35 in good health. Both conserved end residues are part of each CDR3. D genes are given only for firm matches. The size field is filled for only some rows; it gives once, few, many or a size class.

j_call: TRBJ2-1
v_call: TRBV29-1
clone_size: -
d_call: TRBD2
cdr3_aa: CSVDGLADYNEQFF
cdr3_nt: TGCAGCGTCGATGGACTAGCCGATTACAATGAGCAGTTCTTC

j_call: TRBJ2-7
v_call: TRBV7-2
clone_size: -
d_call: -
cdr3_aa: CASSPEPADYEQYF
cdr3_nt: TGTGCCAGCAGCCCCGAACCAGCGGACTACGAGCAGTACTTC

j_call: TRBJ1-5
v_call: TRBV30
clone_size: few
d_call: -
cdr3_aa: CAWSDRDNQPQHF
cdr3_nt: TGTGCCTGGAGTGACAGGGACAATCAGCCCCAGCATTTT

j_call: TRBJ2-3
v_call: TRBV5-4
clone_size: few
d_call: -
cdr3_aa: CASSQSGGSYTTDTQYF
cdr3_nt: TGTGCCAGCAGCCAAAGCGGTGGCAGCTATACCACAGATACGCAGTATTTT

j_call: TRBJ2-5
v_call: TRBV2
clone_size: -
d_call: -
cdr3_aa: CASSVETQYF
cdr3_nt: TGTGCCAGCAGTGTTGAGACCCAGTACTTC

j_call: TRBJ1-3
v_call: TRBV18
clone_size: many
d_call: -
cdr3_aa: CASSPTGSGNTIYF
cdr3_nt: TGTGCCAGCTCGCCGACAGGCTCTGGAAACACCATATATTTT

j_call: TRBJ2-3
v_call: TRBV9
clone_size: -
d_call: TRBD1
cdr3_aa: CASSASGQGWGDTQYF
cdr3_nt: TGTGCCAGCAGCGCCAGCGGACAGGGTTGGGGAGATACGCAGTATTTT

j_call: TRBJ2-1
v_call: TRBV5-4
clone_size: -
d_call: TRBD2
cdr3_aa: CASSGRDYSYNEQFF
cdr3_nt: TGTGCCAGCAGCGGGCGGGACTACTCCTACAATGAGCAGTTCTTC

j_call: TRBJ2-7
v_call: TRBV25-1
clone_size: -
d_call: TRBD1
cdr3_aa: CASSSHRGPYEQYF
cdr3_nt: TGTGCCAGCAGTTCTCACAGGGGCCCCTACGAGCAGTACTTC

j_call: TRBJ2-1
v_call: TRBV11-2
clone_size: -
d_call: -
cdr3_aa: CASSQDIASEKNEQFF
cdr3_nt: TGTGCCAGCAGCCAAGATATCGCTAGCGAGAAGAATGAGCAGTTCTTC

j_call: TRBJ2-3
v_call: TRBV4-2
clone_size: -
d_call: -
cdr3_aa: CASSQVDTTDTQYF
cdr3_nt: TGTGCCAGCAGCCAAGTAGACACCACAGATACGCAGTATTTT

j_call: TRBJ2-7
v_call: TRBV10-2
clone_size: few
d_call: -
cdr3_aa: CASSDTYEQYF
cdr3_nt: TGCGCCAGCAGTGACACCTACGAGCAGTACTTC

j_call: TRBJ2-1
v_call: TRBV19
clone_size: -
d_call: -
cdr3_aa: CASSIGGSGDEQFF
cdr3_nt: TGTGCCAGTAGTATCGGAGGGAGTGGCGATGAGCAGTTCTTC

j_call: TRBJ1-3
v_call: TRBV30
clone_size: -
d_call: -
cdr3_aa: CAWSLGSLNTIYF
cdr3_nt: TGTGCCTGGAGTCTGGGATCTCTCAACACCATATATTTT

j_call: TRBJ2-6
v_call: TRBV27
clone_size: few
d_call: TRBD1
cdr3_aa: CASSFRQGLGSGANVLTF
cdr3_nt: TGTGCCAGCAGTTTCCGACAGGGATTGGGCTCTGGGGCCAACGTCCTGACTTTC

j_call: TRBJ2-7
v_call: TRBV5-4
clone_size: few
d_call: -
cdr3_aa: CASSLGGGLSYEQYF
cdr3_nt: TGTGCCAGCAGCTTGGGAGGCGGGCTCTCCTACGAGCAGTACTTC

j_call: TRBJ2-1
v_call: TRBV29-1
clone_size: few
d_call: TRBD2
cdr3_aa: CSVDSGSLVEQFF
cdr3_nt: TGCAGCGTGGATAGCGGGAGCTTAGTTGAGCAGTTCTTC

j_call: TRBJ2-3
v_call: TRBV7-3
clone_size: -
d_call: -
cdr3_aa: CASSLGLHTDTQYF
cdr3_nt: TGTGCCAGCAGCCTGGGACTCCACACAGATACGCAGTATTTT

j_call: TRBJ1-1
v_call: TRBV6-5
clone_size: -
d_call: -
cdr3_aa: CASSRTGNTEAFF
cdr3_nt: TGTGCCAGCAGTCGCACAGGGAACACTGAAGCTTTCTTT

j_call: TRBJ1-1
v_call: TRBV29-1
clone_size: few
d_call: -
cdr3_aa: CSSLGEGQSNTEAFF
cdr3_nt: TGCAGCTCCCTCGGGGAGGGACAATCGAACACTGAAGCTTTCTTT

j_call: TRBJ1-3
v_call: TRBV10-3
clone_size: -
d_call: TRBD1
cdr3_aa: CAIRNGQGGSGNTIYF
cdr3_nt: TGTGCCATCAGAAACGGACAGGGCGGCTCTGGAAACACCATATATTTT

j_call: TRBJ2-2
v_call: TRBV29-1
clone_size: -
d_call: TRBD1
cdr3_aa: CSVGTGLIPGELFF
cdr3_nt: TGCAGCGTGGGGACAGGGTTGATTCCCGGGGAGCTGTTTTTT

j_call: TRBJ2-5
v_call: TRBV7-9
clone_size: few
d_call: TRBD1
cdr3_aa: CASSPALGGQGTGETQYF
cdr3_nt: TGTGCCAGCAGCCCTGCCCTCGGAGGACAGGGGACGGGAGAGACCCAGTACTTC

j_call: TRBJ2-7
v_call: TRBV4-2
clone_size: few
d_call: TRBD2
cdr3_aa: CASSPQAGLAGDRYEQYF
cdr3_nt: TGTGCCAGCAGCCCCCAAGCGGGACTAGCGGGAGACCGCTACGAGCAGTACTTC

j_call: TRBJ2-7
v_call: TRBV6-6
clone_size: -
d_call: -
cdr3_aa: CASRRYEGSEQYF
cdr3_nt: TGTGCCAGCCGCAGGTACGAGGGCTCCGAGCAGTACTTC

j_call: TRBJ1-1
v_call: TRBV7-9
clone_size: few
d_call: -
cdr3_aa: CASSWDPNTEAFF
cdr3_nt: TGTGCCAGCAGCTGGGACCCGAACACTGAAGCTTTCTTT